This entry is about one T cell receptor (beta chain). The target antigen is unknown. This may be a read error: a much more frequent sequence differs by one nucleotide. Researchers drew blood RNA from unsorted whole blood and extracted germline DNA as well. Enrolled patients were chronically infected with HBV and treatment-naive. The CDR3 covers 17 residues. Germline V gene data show CDR1 as MNHNY and CDR2 as SVGAGI (reference sequence). The data were obtained in a study of tumor-infiltrating lymphocytes in primary liver carcinoma. Overall study findings and caveats: Samples, which were bulk and unsorted, did not allow CD4+ and CD8+ repertoires to be compared. Tumor region pairs outstripped tumor-adjacent and tumor-blood pairs in overlap.

Total RNA amounting to roughly 0.5 ug was the source from which TCR beta cDNA was made with a constant-region primer. ARM-PCR, slightly modified, supplied the TCR beta libraries through three nested multiplex PCR rounds. Amplification in the first two PCR rounds was performed using TRBV1-TRBV30 forward primers and a C-beta reverse primer for 9 to 11 cycles each. TCRdb passed the multiplex PCR reads through MiXCR, listing each CDR3 protein once. Of a few hundred thousand distinct CDR3 sequences listed, roughly three fifths are singletons. This chain uses TRBV6-6 with TRBJ1-5; D gene ambiguous. The source material was peripheral blood. The TCR was taken from a woman aged 25 to 45 with primary liver carcinoma and hepatitis B virus infection. The CDR3 is CVSSYSPAGRSNQPQHF. The CDR3 DNA follows: TGTGTCAGCAGTTACTCGCCGGCAGGTCGTAGCAATCAGCCCCAGCATTTT.